The clone carrying this T cell receptor beta chain was seen a few times. This sample stems from a study of T-cell memory formation after mild COVID-19. Study context: Largely donor-specific sequence clusters came from a couple of donors.

TCRdb re-called the 5' RACE reads with MiXCR, one entry per CDR3 protein. Of around 120,000 distinct CDR3 sequences in the sample, approximately 15% were seen once. Trimming shortened V by 5 bases and J by 7 bases, and 14 bases separated the two germline ends. The CDR3 has 13 residues. The chain links TRBV12-3 or TRBV12-4 to TRBJ1-2; weak D call: TRBD1 (5 bases). Material: PBMCs or a T cell subset sorted from them (not recorded which). The TCR originated in an adult woman who had mild COVID-19 (a few samples of this study predate the infection). Cell type and time point are not known. CDR3 bases: TGTGCCAGCAGTCCCCGGGACGGGGGTGGCTACACCTTC. Translated, it gives CASSPRDGGGYTF.